A selection of T cell receptor beta chains follows, all from one sample in a study of T cell repertoires in cytomegalovirus infection. TCRdb ran MiXCR on the reads and lists one entry per CDR3 protein. The sample yields approximately 500,000 distinct CDR3 sequences, approximately 11% seen once. Source material: PBMCs. The source is a human donor in good health (CMV status not recorded). Some clones in this sample may be carry-over from other donors' samples. Both conserved end residues are part of each CDR3. The D gene is left open where the match is weak. Part of the rows lack a size; the others show once, few, many or a class for expanded clones.

CDR3nt	CDR3aa	d_gene	v_gene	j_gene	abundance	len
TGCGCCAGCAGCCAGAAGGCCGGAAAGCTAGGGATACCTTCACCCCTCCACTTT	CASSQKAGKLGIPSPLHF	NA	TRBV4-1	TRBJ1-6	many	18
TGCGCCAGCAGCGAAGGGACAGGGGTACAGTCACCCCTCCACTTT	CASSEGTGVQSPLHF	TRBD1	TRBV5-1	TRBJ1-6	NA	15
TGTGCCAGCAGCTTAATGGGGGGTGAGCAGTTCTTC	CASSLMGGEQFF	NA	TRBV11-1	TRBJ2-1	many	12
TGTGCCAGCAGCGGGCGACAGGGGGCTTTGAACACTGAAGCTTTCTTT	CASSGRQGALNTEAFF	TRBD1	TRBV11-2	TRBJ1-1	NA	16
TGCGCCAGCACAGCCGGCGCAGGGGGGAAGGAGACCCAGTACTTC	CASTAGAGGKETQYF	NA	TRBV5-1	TRBJ2-5	NA	15
TGTGCCAGCAGCTGGACCAGGGGGGCCGAGACCCAGTACTTC	CASSWTRGAETQYF	NA	TRBV7-2	TRBJ2-5	many	14
TGTGCCAGCAGCCAAGGGACGGCTAGCGGGAATCAAGAGACCCAGTACTTC	CASSQGTASGNQETQYF	TRBD2	TRBV4-2	TRBJ2-5	many	17
TGCAGTGCTAGAGGGGGCAGGGCTACAGATACGCAGTATTTT	CSARGGRATDTQYF	NA	TRBV20-1	TRBJ2-3	NA	14
TGTGCCAGTAGGTTCGAAGGATCACCCCTCCACTTT	CASRFEGSPLHF	NA	TRBV19	TRBJ1-6	few	12
TGTGCCAGCAGGCGGGACAGGGGGCTCGATGGGGCCAACGTCCTGACTTTC	CASRRDRGLDGANVLTF	TRBD1	TRBV6-2/TRBV6-3	TRBJ2-6	NA	17
TGTGCCAGCAGCTTAGTTGAGAGCTCCGACGAAAAACTGTTTTTT	CASSLVESSDEKLFF	NA	TRBV7-9	TRBJ1-4	many	15
TGCAGTGCTAGACTCCCCGGGACGGGTTACGAGCAGTACTTC	CSARLPGTGYEQYF	NA	TRBV20-1	TRBJ2-7	few	14
TGTGCCAGCAGCTTCAGCCGACCGATCCTGGACGGGGAGCTGTTTTTT	CASSFSRPILDGELFF	NA	TRBV7-8	TRBJ2-2	many	16
TGTGCCACCGGGGACTATACTAGCACAGATACGCAGTATTTT	CATGDYTSTDTQYF	TRBD2	TRBV24-1	TRBJ2-3	many	14
TGTGCCAGCAGCTCGCCGGAGAGGGGCGAGACCCAGTACTTC	CASSSPERGETQYF	NA	TRBV7-9	TRBJ2-5	NA	14
TGCGCCAGCAGTGCAGGGGAGGAGCACGAGCAGTACTTC	CASSAGEEHEQYF	NA	TRBV10-2	TRBJ2-7	NA	13
TGTGCCAGCAGGCCCCAGGGGTACGCCGGGGAGCTGTTTTTT	CASRPQGYAGELFF	NA	TRBV7-9	TRBJ2-2	many	14
TGTGCCAGTAGTTCATGGGCCGGGGCCGGGAATGAGCAGTTCTTC	CASSSWAGAGNEQFF	NA	TRBV19	TRBJ2-1	few	15
TGTGCCATCGCGGACAGGGGAAGCCAGCCCCAGCATTTT	CAIADRGSQPQHF	TRBD1	TRBV24-1	TRBJ1-5	many	13
TGTGCCAGCAGTGAGACAGGGGTCGTAAGTTCACCCCTCCACTTT	CASSETGVVSSPLHF	TRBD1	TRBV25-1	TRBJ1-6	NA	15
TGTGCCAGCAGTTTACCCAGGGGGCAGCATGGAAACACCATATATTTT	CASSLPRGQHGNTIYF	TRBD1	TRBV12-3/TRBV12-4	TRBJ1-3	many	16
TGTGCCAGCAGTTTTGAGGGCCCCTACGAGCAGTACTTC	CASSFEGPYEQYF	NA	TRBV28	TRBJ2-7	many	13
TGTGCCAGCAGATCCCGGACAGGGGCGGGGCACGGTCAGCCCCAGCATTTT	CASRSRTGAGHGQPQHF	TRBD1	TRBV12-3/TRBV12-4	TRBJ1-5	many	17
TGCAGTGTGGGAGGGCAGGGGGCAGTCGGGGAGCTGTTTTTT	CSVGGQGAVGELFF	NA	TRBV20-1	TRBJ2-2	NA	14
TGCGCCAGCAGTGAGTCGTACACAGGTGAAGCTTTCTTT	CASSESYTGEAFF	NA	TRBV10-2	TRBJ1-1	few	13
TGTGCCAGCAGCTTCCGGGACAGCACAGTAAGCTACACCTTC	CASSFRDSTVSYTF	TRBD1	TRBV14	TRBJ1-2	many	14
TGCAGTGCTCCCCGGGACACCGGACTAGCGGACTCGAACACCGGGGAGCTGTTTTTT	CSAPRDTGLADSNTGELFF	TRBD2	TRBV20-1	TRBJ2-2	many	19
TGTGCCAGTAGTATAGAAGGGGTTACTGAAGCTTTCTTT	CASSIEGVTEAFF	NA	TRBV19	TRBJ1-1	NA	13
TGTGCCAGCTCCAGGGAAACTGAAGCTTTCTTT	CASSRETEAFF	NA	TRBV19	TRBJ1-1	many	11
TGCGCCAGCAGCTTTCCTAGCGGGGGGAGTGTCCAAGAGACCCAGTACTTC	CASSFPSGGSVQETQYF	TRBD2	TRBV5-1	TRBJ2-5	many	17
TGTGCCACCAGTGATCTTCGGGGGCAGTTCTTC	CATSDLRGQFF	NA	TRBV24-1	TRBJ2-1	NA	11
TGTGCCAGCTCCCATCCCGGGCGGGAGAGGGGTGAGCAGTTCTTC	CASSHPGRERGEQFF	TRBD2	TRBV18	TRBJ2-1	many	15
TGTGCCAGCACCCGACCTCTTGGAGCGCTTCAAGAGACCCAGTACTTC	CASTRPLGALQETQYF	NA	TRBV6-2/TRBV6-3	TRBJ2-5	few	16
TGTGCCAGCAGCTCACAGGTGACAGATACGCAGTATTTT	CASSSQVTDTQYF	NA	TRBV7-6	TRBJ2-3	many	13
TGTGCCAGCAGCCAGCCCCACCAGACGGGAGAAGAGACCCAGTACTTC	CASSQPHQTGEETQYF	NA	TRBV3-1	TRBJ2-5	NA	16